This T cell receptor beta chain was retrieved from a study of blood T cell repertoires in COVID-19. The CDR3 is made up of 13 amino acids. Germline V CDR1 and CDR2: MDHEN, SYDVKM. Trimming cost V 7 bases and J 6 bases, with 16 bases left between them. The data were produced by immunoSEQ multiplex PCR, yet TCRdb's version contains in-frame clones alone and is incomplete. This table has approximately 220,000 clones, approximately 84% appearing once. This receptor was taken from a woman in her fifties or sixties with acute or convalescent COVID-19. The chain carries TRBV28 and TRBJ2-7; possible D gene TRBD2, 6 bases. The sample was peripheral blood. The CDR3 reads CASTGGFSGEQYF. The CDR3 nucleotides are TGTGCCAGCACCGGAGGGTTTTCTGGCGAGCAGTACTTC.